The 4 T cell receptor beta chains presented below share a single source sample, sequenced in a study of blood T cell repertoires in COVID-19. TCRdb's copy holds only in-frame clones and misses some; the assay was immunoSEQ multiplex PCR. Here the sample spans hundreds of thousands of clones, roughly 90% being singletons. The sample taken for sequencing was PBMCs or T cells enriched from blood (not recorded which). All receptors come from a man in his sixties who had recovered from COVID-19.

This chain joins TRBV6-6 and TRBJ1-1, with D unclear. V was pared by 0 bases and J by 5 bases, with 10 bases between. Looked up from germline, CDR1 is MNHNY and CDR2 is SVGAGI (reference sequence). This CDR3 comprises 14 residues. CDR3: CASSYSWSETEAFF. Here the CDR3 DNA reads TGTGCCAGCAGTTACTCTTGGTCGGAGACTGAAGCTTTCTTT.

The CDR3 region has the DNA TGTGCCAGCAGACTGTCTGGGCAGCATGGCTACACCTTC. Translation gives CASRLSGQHGYTF. The J gene is TRBJ1-2, the V gene TRBV11-2, with D unclear. The germline V gene has CDR1 SGHAT and CDR2 FQNNGV. The V and J ends lost 6 bases and 6 bases respectively, with 14 bases between them. The CDR3 consists of 13 residues.

The chain employs TRBV25-1 and TRBJ1-1, with D possibly TRBD1 on 5 matching bases. Germline CDR1 is MGHDK and CDR2 is SYGVNS. Between the trimmed V and J ends, which lost 3 bases and 1 base, there was a span of 9 bases. This CDR3 is built from 14 residues. The CDR3 region is CASSDPTANTEAFF. CDR3 DNA sequence: TGTGCCAGCAGTGACCCGACAGCGAACACTGAAGCTTTCTTT.

The chain couples TRBV19 to TRBJ2-3, with TRBD2 matching over 9 bases. CDR3 length equals 16 residues. V dropped 2 bases and J dropped 4; count of bases not matched to a gene: 7. Germline V CDR1 and CDR2: LNHDA, SQIVND (reference sequence). For the CDR3, the DNA is TGTGCCAGTAGTATAACCGCTAGCGGGAATTCAGATACGCAGTATTTT. It encodes CASSITASGNSDTQYF.